The TCR beta chain under discussion was sequenced for a study of blood T cells in healthy people across ages. Findings of the study overall: For the donors, CMV status was unknown and possibly confounded expanded clonotype changes.

This clonotype came up a few times. Its cognate antigen is unknown. Primed by a sample-barcoded 5' primer and a J-beta primer mix, a second PCR proceeded for 7 to 11 cycles. Using its own MiXCR run on the 5' RACE reads, TCRdb lists one record per CDR3 protein. Of about 650,000 distinct CDR3 sequences listed, approximately 31% are singletons. The receptor was derived from a woman aged 80 or over in good health. Sequencing was done on a sample of blood.

CDR3 nucleotides: TGTGCCAGCAGCTTAGACGCCTACAATGAGCAGTACTTC. Translated, it gives CASSLDAYNEQYF. The genes are TRBV7-2 and TRBJ2-5; no clear D. The V gene's germline CDR1 is SGHTA and CDR2 FQGNSA. The CDR3 runs to 13 residues. V gave up 1 base and J gave up 11 bases, with 14 bases separating them.